The TCR beta chain described here comes from a study of identical twins. Per the germline V gene, CDR1 is LGHNA and CDR2 is YSLEER. Trimming took 1 base from V and 7 from J, leaving 11 bases between them. The CDR3 has 15 amino acids. Each CDR3 protein gets one entry after TCRdb re-called the 5' RACE reads with MiXCR. The repertoire holds 420,000 or so distinct CDR3 sequences, with around 20% as singletons. This clonotype was detected only a few times. This sequence was found in a man in his forties or fifties in good health. Sequenced material: naive T cells sorted from blood. This rearrangement joins TRBV4-3 to TRBJ1-6, with D maybe TRBD1 (5 bases). CDR3 coding DNA: TGCGCCAGCAGCCAAGGAGGCAGGGAAAATTCACCCCTCCACTTT. It translates to CASSQGGRENSPLHF.